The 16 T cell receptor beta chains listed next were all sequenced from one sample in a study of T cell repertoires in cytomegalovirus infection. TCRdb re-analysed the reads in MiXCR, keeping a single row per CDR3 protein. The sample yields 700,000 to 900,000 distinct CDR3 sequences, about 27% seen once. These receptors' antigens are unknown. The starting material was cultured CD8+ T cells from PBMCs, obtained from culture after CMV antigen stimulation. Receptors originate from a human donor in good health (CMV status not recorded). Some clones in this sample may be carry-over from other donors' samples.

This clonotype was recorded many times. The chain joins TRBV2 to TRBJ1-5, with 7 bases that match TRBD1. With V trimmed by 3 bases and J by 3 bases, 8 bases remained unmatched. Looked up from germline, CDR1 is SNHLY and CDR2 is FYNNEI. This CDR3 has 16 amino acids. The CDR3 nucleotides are TGTGCCAGCAGTGACAGGGGGTCGGGGACCAATCAGCCCCAGCATTTT. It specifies CASSDRGSGTNQPQHF.

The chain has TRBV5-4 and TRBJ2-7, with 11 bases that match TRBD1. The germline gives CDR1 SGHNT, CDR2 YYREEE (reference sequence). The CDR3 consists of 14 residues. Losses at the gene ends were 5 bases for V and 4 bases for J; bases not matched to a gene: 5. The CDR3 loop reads CASRGTGGTYEQYF. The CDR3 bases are TGTGCCAGCAGGGGGACAGGGGGAACGTACGAGCAGTACTTC.

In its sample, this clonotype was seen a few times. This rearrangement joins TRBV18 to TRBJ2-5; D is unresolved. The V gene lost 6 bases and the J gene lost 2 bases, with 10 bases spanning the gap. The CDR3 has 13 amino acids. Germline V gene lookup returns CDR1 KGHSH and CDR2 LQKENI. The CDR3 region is CASSTGMQETQYF. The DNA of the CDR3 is TGTGCCAGCTCGACTGGGATGCAAGAGACCCAGTACTTC.

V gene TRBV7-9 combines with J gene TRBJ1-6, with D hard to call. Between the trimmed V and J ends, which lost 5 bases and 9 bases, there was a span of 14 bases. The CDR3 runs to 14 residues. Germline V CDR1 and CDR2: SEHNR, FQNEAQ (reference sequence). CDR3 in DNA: TGTGCCAGCAGCCCCCCCGAGGGAAGTTCACCCCTCCACTTT. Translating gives CASSPPEGSSPLHF.

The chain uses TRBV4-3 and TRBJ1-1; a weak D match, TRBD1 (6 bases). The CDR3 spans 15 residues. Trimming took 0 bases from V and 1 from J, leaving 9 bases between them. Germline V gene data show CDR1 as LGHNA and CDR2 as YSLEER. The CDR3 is CASSQEGASNTEAFF. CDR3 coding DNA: TGCGCCAGCAGCCAAGAGGGGGCCTCGAACACTGAAGCTTTCTTT.

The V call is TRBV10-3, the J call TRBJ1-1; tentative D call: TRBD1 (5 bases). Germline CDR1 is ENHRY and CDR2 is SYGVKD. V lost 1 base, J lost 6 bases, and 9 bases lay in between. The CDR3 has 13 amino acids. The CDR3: CAISEYGAAEAFF. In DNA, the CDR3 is TGTGCCATCAGTGAGTATGGGGCGGCTGAAGCTTTCTTT.

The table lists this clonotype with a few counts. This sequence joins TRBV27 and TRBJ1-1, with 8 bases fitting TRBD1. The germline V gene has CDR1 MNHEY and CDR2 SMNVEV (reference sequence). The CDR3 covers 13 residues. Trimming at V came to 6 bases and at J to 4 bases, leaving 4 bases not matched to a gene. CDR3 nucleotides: TGTGCCAGCAGCAGGGGGCTGGTCACTGAAGCTTTCTTT. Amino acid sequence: CASSRGLVTEAFF.

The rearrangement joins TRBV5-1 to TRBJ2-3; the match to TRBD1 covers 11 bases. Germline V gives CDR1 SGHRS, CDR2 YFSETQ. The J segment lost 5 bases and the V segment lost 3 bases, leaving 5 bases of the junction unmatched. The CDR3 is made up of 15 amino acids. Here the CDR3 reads CASSWTGGAGDTQYF. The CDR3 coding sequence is TGCGCCAGCAGCTGGACAGGGGGCGCGGGAGATACGCAGTATTTT.

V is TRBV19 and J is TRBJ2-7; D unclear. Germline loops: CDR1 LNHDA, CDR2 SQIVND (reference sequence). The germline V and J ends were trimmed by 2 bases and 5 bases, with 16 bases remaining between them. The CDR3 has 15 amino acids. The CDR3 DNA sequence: TGTGCCAGTAGTATACGAGGCAGGTCGGGCCACGAGCAGTACTTC. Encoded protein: CASSIRGRSGHEQYF.

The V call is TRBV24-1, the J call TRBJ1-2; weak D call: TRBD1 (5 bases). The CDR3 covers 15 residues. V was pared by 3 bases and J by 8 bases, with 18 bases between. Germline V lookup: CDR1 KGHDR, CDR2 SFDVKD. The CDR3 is CATSDPRDGTAGYTF. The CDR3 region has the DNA TGTGCCACCAGTGATCCGCGGGACGGCACGGCGGGCTACACCTTC.

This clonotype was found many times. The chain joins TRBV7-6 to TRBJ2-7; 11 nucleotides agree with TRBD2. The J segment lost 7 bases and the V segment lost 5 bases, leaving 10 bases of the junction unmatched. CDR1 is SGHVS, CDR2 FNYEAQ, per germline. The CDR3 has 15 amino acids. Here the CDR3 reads CASSPVAGGRKEQYV. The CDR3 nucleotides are TGTGCCAGCAGCCCCGTAGCGGGGGGGCGGAAAGAGCAGTACGTC.

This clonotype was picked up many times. In DNA form, the CDR3 reads TGTGCCAGCAGCTCCCGGGGAGCGGGGGGTCCCCCGCAGGGGACCCAGTACTTC. As protein: CASSSRGAGGPPQGTQYF. J is TRBJ2-5 and V is TRBV7-8, with 9 positions matching TRBD2. Looked up from germline, CDR1 is SGHVS and CDR2 is FQNEAQ. The V gene end was trimmed by 4 bases and the J gene end by 7 bases; junction bases not matched to a gene: 19. The CDR3 consists of 18 residues.

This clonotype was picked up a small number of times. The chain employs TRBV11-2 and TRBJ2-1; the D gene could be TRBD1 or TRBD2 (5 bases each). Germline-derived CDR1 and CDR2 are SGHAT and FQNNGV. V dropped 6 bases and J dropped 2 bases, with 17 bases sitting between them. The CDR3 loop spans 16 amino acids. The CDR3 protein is CASRGGWPGPYNEQFF. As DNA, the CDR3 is TGTGCCAGCAGGGGCGGTTGGCCGGGGCCCTACAATGAGCAGTTCTTC. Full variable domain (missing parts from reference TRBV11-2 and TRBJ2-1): EAGVAQSPRYKIIEKRQSVAFWCNPISGHATLYWYQQILGQGPKLLIQFQNNGVVDDSQLPKDRFSAERLKGVDSTLKIQPAKLEDSAVYLCASRGGWPGPYNEQFFGPGTRLTVL.

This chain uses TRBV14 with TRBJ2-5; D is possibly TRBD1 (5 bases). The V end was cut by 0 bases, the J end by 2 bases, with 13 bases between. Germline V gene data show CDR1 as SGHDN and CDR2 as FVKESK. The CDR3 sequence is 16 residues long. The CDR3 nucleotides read TGTGCCAGCAGCCAAGATCACAGGATTCTACAAGAGACCCAGTACTTC. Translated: CASSQDHRILQETQYF.

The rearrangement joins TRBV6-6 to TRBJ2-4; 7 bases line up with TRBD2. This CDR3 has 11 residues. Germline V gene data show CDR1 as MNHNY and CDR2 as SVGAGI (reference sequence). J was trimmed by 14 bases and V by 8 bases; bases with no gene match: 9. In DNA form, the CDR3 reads TGTGCCAGCGTCGTGGGGGGGACGAAGTACTTC. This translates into CASVVGGTKYF.

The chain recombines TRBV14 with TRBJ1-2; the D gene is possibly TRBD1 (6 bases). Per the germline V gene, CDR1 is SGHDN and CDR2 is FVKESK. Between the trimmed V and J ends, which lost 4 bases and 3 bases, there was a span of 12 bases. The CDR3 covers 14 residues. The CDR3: CASSPPGVDYGYTF. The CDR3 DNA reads TGTGCCAGCAGCCCCCCAGGGGTAGACTATGGCTACACCTTC.